The present T cell receptor beta chain was sequenced within a study of untreated major depressive disorder. Of note for this clone: What it binds is not known.

Excluded: major illness, comorbidity, regular medication, drug use, over 100 g alcohol weekly. Repertoires were generated with immunoSEQ multiplex PCR, while TCRdb's copy carries only in-frame clones and drops some. The repertoire consists of 10,000 to 15,000 clones, with nearly 95% occurring once and the leading ten covering around 0.83%. CDR1 and CDR2 from the germline V gene are MNHNS and SASEGT. The CDR3 totals 13 residues. Trimming took off 3 bases at V and 4 bases at J, with 7 bases between the two ends. Study findings and constraints: TRBV05-01 (Vbeta 5.1) usage was higher in CD4+ T cells of depressed patients than controls. In every subject, the five largest TRBV05-01 clones were private.

The chain joins TRBV6-1 to TRBJ1-3; D is undetermined. The source material was CD4+ T cells from PBMCs. The clonotype was recovered from a man aged 25-45 years with major depressive disorder. CDR3 in amino acids: CASSDDRGNTIYF. In DNA form, the CDR3 reads TGTGCCAGCAGTGACGATAGGGGAAACACCATATATTTT.